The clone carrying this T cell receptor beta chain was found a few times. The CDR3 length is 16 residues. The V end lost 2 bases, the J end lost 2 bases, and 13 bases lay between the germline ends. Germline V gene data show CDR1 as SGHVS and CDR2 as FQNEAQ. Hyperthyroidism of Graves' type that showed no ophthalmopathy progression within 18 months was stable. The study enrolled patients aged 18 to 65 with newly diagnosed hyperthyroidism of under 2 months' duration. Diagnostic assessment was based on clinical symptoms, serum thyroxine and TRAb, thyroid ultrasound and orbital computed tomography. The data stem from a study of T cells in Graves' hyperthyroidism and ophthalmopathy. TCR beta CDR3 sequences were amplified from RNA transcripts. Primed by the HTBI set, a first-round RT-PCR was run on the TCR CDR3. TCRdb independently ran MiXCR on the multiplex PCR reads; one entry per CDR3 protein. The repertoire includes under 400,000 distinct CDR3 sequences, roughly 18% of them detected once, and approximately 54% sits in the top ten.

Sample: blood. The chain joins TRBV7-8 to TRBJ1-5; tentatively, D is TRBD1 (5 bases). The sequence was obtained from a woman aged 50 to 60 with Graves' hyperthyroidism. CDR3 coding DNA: TGTGCCAGCAGCTTAACAGGCCCGCCGGGCAATCAGCCCCAGCATTTT. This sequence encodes CASSLTGPPGNQPQHF.